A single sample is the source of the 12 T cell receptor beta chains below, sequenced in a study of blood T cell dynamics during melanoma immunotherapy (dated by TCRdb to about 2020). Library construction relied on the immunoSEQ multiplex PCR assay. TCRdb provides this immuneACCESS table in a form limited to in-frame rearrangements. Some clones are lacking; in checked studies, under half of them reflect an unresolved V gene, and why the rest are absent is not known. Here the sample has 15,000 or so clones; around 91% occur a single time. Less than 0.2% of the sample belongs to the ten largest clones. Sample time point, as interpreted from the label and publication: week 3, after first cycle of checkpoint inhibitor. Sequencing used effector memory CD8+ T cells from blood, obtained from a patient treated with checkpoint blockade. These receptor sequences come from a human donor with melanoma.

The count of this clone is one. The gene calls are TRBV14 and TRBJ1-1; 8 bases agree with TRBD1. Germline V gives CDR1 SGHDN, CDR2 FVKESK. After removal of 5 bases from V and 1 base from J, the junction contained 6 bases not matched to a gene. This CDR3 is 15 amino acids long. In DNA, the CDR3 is TGTGCCAGCAGCTTCCCGACAGGGGAGAACACTGAAGCTTTCTTT. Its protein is CASSFPTGENTEAFF.

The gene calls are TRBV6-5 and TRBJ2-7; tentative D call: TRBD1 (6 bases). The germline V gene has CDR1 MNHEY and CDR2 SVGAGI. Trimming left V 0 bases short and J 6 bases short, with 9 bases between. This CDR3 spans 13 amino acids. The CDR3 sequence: CASSYSSGVEQYF. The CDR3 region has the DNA TGTGCCAGCAGTTACTCGTCAGGGGTCGAGCAGTACTTC.

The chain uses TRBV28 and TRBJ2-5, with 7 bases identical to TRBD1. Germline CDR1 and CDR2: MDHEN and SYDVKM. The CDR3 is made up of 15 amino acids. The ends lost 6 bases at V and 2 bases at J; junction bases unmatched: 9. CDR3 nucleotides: TGTGCCAGCAGCCCTCGGGGCAGGGGGCAAGAGACCCAGTACTTC. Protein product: CASSPRGRGQETQYF.

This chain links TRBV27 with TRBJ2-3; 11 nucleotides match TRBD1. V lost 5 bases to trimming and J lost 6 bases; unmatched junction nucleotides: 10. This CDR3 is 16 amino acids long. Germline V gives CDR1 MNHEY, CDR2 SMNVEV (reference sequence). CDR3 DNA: TGTGCCAGCAGTCCGGGACAGGGGGGAGGTGGGGATACGCAGTATTTT. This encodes CASSPGQGGGGDTQYF.

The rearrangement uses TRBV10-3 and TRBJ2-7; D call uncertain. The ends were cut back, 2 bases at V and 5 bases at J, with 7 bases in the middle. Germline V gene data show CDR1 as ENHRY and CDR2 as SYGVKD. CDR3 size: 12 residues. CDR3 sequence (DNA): TGTGCCATCAGTGAGCCCCGGAACGAGCAGTACTTC. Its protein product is CAISEPRNEQYF.

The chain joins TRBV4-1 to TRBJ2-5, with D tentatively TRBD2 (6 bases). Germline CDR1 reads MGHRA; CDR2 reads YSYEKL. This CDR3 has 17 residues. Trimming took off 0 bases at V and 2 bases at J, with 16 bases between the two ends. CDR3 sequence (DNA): TGCGCCAGCAGCCAAGAGTGGGCTATCGGGGGACAAGAGACCCAGTACTTC. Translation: CASSQEWAIGGQETQYF.

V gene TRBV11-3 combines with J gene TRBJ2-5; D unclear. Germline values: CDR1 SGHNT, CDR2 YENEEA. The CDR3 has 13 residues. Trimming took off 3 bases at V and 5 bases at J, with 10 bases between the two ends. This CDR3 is CASSLGDFETQYF. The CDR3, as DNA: TGTGCCAGCAGCTTGGGCGATTTCGAGACCCAGTACTTC. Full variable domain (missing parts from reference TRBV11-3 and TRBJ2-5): EAGVVQSPRYKIIEKKQPVAFWCNPISGHNTLYWYLQNLGQGPELLIRYENEEAVDDSQLPKDRFSAERLKGVDSTLKIQPAELGDSAVYLCASSLGDFETQYFGPGTRLLVL.

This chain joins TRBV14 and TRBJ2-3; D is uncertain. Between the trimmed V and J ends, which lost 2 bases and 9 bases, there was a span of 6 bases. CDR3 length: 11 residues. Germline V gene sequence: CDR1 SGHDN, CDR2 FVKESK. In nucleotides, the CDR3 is TGTGCCAGCAGCCAAAGAGACACGCAGTATTTT. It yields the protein CASSQRDTQYF.

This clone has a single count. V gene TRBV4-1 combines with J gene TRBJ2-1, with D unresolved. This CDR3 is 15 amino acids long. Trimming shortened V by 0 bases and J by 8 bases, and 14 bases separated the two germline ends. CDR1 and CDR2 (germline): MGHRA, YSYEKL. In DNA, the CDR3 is TGCGCCAGCAGCCAAGAAAACCCAGCGCGAGATGAGCAGTTCTTC. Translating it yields CASSQENPARDEQFF.

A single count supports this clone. DNA for the CDR3: TGTGCCAGCAGCCCAACGGGAGGGGAGACCCAGTACTTC. This codes for CASSPTGGETQYF. The chain combines TRBV25-1 with TRBJ2-5; 8 nucleotides align to TRBD2. The CDR3 length is 13 residues. Germline loops: CDR1 MGHDK, CDR2 SYGVNS. J was trimmed by 5 bases and V by 6 bases; bases with no gene match: 5.

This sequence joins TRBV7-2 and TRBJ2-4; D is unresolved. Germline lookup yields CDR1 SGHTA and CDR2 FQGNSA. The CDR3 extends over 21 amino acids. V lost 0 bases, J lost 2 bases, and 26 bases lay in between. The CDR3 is CASSLALMERYLPLPKNIQYF. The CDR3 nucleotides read TGTGCCAGCAGCTTAGCGCTAATGGAGCGATACCTCCCTCTTCCCAAAAACATTCAGTACTTC.

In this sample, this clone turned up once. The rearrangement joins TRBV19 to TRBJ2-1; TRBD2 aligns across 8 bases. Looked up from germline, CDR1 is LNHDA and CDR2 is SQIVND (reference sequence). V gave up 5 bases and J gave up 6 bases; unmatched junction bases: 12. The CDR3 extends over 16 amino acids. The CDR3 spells CASSVPLAGPANEQFF. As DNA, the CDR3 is TGTGCCAGTAGTGTTCCTTTAGCGGGACCCGCCAATGAGCAGTTCTTC.